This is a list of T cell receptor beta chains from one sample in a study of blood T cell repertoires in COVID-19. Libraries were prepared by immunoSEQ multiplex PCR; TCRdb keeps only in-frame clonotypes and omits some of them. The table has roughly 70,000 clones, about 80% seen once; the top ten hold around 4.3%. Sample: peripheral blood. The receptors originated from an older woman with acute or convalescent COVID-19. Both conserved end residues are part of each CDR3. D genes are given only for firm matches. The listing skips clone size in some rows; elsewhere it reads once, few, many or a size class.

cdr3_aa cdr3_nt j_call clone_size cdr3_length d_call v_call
CASSPGVVLSVDNSPLHF TGTGCCAGCAGCCCAGGGGTAGTCCTTTCAGTGGATAATTCACCCCTCCACTTT TRBJ1-6 - 18 - TRBV28
CASSEGEGAWETQYF TGTGCCAGCAGTGAAGGTGAAGGGGCTTGGGAGACCCAGTACTTC TRBJ2-5 - 15 - TRBV6-1
CASSQGGTGANVLTF TGTGCCAGTTCACAGGGGGGGACTGGGGCCAACGTCCTGACTTTC TRBJ2-6 - 15 - TRBV19
CSVWTGAMNTEAFF TGCAGCGTTTGGACAGGAGCTATGAACACTGAAGCTTTCTTT TRBJ1-1 once 14 TRBD1 TRBV29-1
CASSFGGAGKLFF TGTGCCAGCAGCTTTGGGGGCGCGGGAAAACTGTTTTTT TRBJ1-4 - 13 - TRBV11-2
CATSDLQGLANEKLFF TGTGCCACCAGTGATTTGCAGGGGTTGGCTAATGAAAAACTGTTTTTT TRBJ1-4 - 16 - TRBV24-1
CASSGGTGTNGYTF TGCGCCAGCAGTGGGGGGACAGGAACAAATGGCTACACCTTC TRBJ1-2 few 14 TRBD1 TRBV10-2
CASSFLGSSGAGGELFF TGTGCCAGCAGTTTTCTTGGTTCTAGCGGGGCGGGCGGGGAGCTGTTTTTT TRBJ2-2 - 17 TRBD2 TRBV27
CASSARQGVKDEQFF TGTGCCAGCAGTGCCCGACAGGGGGTGAAGGATGAGCAGTTCTTC TRBJ2-1 - 15 TRBD1 TRBV2
CASSLLSLTDTQYF TGTGCCAGCAGCTTACTCTCTCTCACAGATACGCAGTATTTT TRBJ2-3 - 14 - TRBV7-9
CASSLGDRLNTEAFF TGTGCCAGCAGTTTGGGTGACAGGTTGAACACTGAAGCTTTCTTT TRBJ1-1 - 15 - TRBV13
CASSHRRTSGGVDTQYF TGTGCCAGCAGCCATAGACGGACTAGCGGGGGGGTAGATACGCAGTATTTT TRBJ2-3 - 17 TRBD2 TRBV9
CASSLGGLLNTEAFF TGTGCCAGCAGCTTGGGCGGGCTACTGAACACTGAAGCTTTCTTT TRBJ1-1 once 15 - TRBV5-4
CASSQEGGYYGYTF TGTGCCAGCAGCCAAGAGGGAGGTTACTATGGCTACACCTTC TRBJ1-2 once 14 - TRBV3-1/TRBV3-2
CASSPSKGGNSPLHF TGTGCCAGCTCACCGAGTAAAGGGGGAAATTCACCCCTCCACTTT TRBJ1-6 - 15 - TRBV18
CASSLIASPRELFF TGCGCCAGCAGCTTGATAGCCAGCCCCAGGGAGCTGTTTTTT TRBJ2-2 - 14 - TRBV5-1
CSVELLGDEQFF TGCAGCGTTGAGCTACTGGGAGATGAGCAGTTCTTC TRBJ2-1 - 12 - TRBV29-1
CASSPGQGGQPQHF TGTGCCAGCAGTCCCGGACAGGGGGGGCAGCCCCAGCATTTT TRBJ1-5 - 14 TRBD1 TRBV27
CASSIGRQGNNSPLHF TGTGCCAGTAGTATAGGCCGACAGGGGAATAATTCACCCCTCCACTTT TRBJ1-6 - 16 TRBD1 TRBV19
CASSGRAGGDYGYTF TGTGCCAGCAGCGGTCGGGCGGGGGGCGACTATGGCTACACCTTC TRBJ1-2 - 15 - TRBV7-9
CASSPWASFSDTQYF TGTGCCAGCAGTCCCTGGGCCTCCTTTTCAGATACGCAGTATTTT TRBJ2-3 - 15 - TRBV27
CASREDSNQPQHF TGTGCCAGCAGGGAGGATAGCAATCAGCCCCAGCATTTT TRBJ1-5 once 13 - TRBV6-5
CASSESLAGGVNEQFF TGCGCCAGCAGTGAGTCGCTAGCGGGGGGAGTCAATGAGCAGTTCTTC TRBJ2-1 - 16 TRBD2 TRBV10-1
CASSVEGGSYEQYF TGTGCCAGCAGCGTAGAAGGGGGCTCCTACGAGCAGTACTTC TRBJ2-7 - 14 - TRBV9
CASNRDRGQDTQYF TGTGCCAGCAACCGGGACAGGGGGCAAGATACGCAGTATTTT TRBJ2-3 - 14 TRBD1 TRBV6-5
CASSPSEGVSTPLHF TGTGCCAGCTCACCATCCGAGGGTGTCAGTACACCCCTCCACTTT TRBJ1-6 - 15 - TRBV18
CASSTGSSYEQYF TGTGCCAGCAGTACAGGGTCCTCCTACGAGCAGTACTTC TRBJ2-7 - 13 - TRBV6-5
CASSLWTGGNGYTF TGTGCCAGCAGCTTATGGACAGGGGGTAACGGCTACACCTTC TRBJ1-2 - 14 TRBD1 TRBV11-2
CASKQGSEKLFF TGTGCCAGCAAACAGGGGAGTGAAAAACTGTTTTTT TRBJ1-4 - 12 TRBD1 TRBV6-5
CASGWTGIDTQYF TGTGCCAGCGGATGGACAGGGATAGATACGCAGTATTTT TRBJ2-3 - 13 TRBD1 TRBV25-1
CASRAGVSGNTIYF TGTGCCAGCAGGGCAGGGGTATCTGGAAACACCATATATTTT TRBJ1-3 few 14 - TRBV9
CASSLEAGMYYGYTF TGTGCCAGCAGCTTAGAGGCAGGGATGTACTATGGCTACACCTTC TRBJ1-2 - 15 - TRBV11-2
CASSLLGTSQETQYF TGTGCCAGCAGCCTTTTGGGGACTTCACAAGAGACCCAGTACTTC TRBJ2-5 - 15 - TRBV3-1/TRBV3-2
CASSSGQGPNTEAFF TGCGCCAGCAGCTCCGGACAGGGGCCCAACACTGAAGCTTTCTTT TRBJ1-1 - 15 TRBD1 TRBV5-1
CASSFGTSPDNEQFF TGTGCCAGCAGCTTTGGGACTAGCCCCGACAATGAGCAGTTCTTC TRBJ2-1 - 15 TRBD2 TRBV5-6